The 26 T cell receptor beta chains listed next were all sequenced from one sample in a study of cytomegalovirus exposure and HLA in healthy donors. The PCR contained 60 Vbeta and 13 Jbeta primers. TCRdb keeps only in-frame clones here, not all; method: immunoSEQ multiplex PCR. The sample shows 150,000 to 200,000 clones, roughly 84% of them seen only once. Sequencing was carried out using PBMCs. These receptors were obtained from a boy between 2 and 15 years old in good health and CMV-seronegative.

The chain combines TRBV27 with TRBJ1-5; D is perhaps TRBD1 (6 bases). V was shortened by 5 bases and J by 7 bases, with 24 bases between the two germline ends. This CDR3 is 17 amino acids long. The germline gives CDR1 MNHEY, CDR2 SMNVEV (reference sequence). CDR3 in DNA: TGTGCCAGCAGTCCCGATATAGGGGGGGGGCGGAGGCAGCCCCAGCATTTT. It specifies CASSPDIGGGRRQPQHF.

This rearrangement joins TRBV5-8 to TRBJ2-6, with no clear D. Trimming left V 0 bases short and J 1 base short, with 17 bases between. The CDR3 is made up of 19 amino acids. CDR1 is SGHTS, CDR2 YDEGEE, per germline. This chain's CDR3 is CASSLETGLWVSGANVLTF. CDR3 DNA sequence: TGTGCCAGCAGCTTGGAGACCGGGTTATGGGTATCTGGGGCCAACGTCCTGACTTTC.

The genes are TRBV27 and TRBJ1-5, with D tentatively TRBD1 (5 bases). Germline-derived CDR1 and CDR2 are MNHEY and SMNVEV (reference sequence). V gave up 4 bases and J gave up 4 bases, with 11 bases separating them. This CDR3 is 14 amino acids long. The CDR3 DNA reads TGTGCCAGCAGTTCAATCCAGGGTAATCAGCCCCAGCATTTT. It encodes CASSSIQGNQPQHF.

A word on this clone: The junction and the germline gene differ at one end; a read error may be behind it. The chain carries TRBV10-3 and TRBJ2-5; 8 nucleotides line up with TRBD1. The V gene's germline CDR1 is ENHRY and CDR2 SYGVKD. The CDR3 length is 15 residues. This chain's CDR3 is CATTAGGADQGTQYF. The CDR3 DNA reads TGTGCCACCACAGCAGGGGGCGCTGACCAAGGGACCCAGTACTTC.

The V call is TRBV10-3, the J call TRBJ1-2, with a weak D call TRBD1 (5 bases). Germline loops: CDR1 ENHRY, CDR2 SYGVKD. V was cut by 0 bases and J by 13 bases, with 9 bases left in between. This CDR3 comprises 11 residues. CDR3 sequence: CAISESGQSTF. The DNA for the CDR3 is TGTGCCATCAGTGAGTCGGGGCAATCCACCTTC.

This clone turned up a few times. The chain links TRBV28 to TRBJ2-5; 10 nucleotides agree with TRBD1. V shed 4 bases, J shed 5 bases, and the junction held 4 bases outside the gene matches. Looked up from germline, CDR1 is MDHEN and CDR2 is SYDVKM. This CDR3 is built from 14 residues. The CDR3 DNA is TGTGCCAGCAGTTCCCCGGACAGGGGGGAGACCCAGTACTTC. This gives the protein CASSSPDRGETQYF.

The chain has TRBV2 and TRBJ1-4; D is perhaps TRBD1 (5 bases). This CDR3 region has 13 residues. Germline CDR1 and CDR2: SNHLY and FYNNEI. CDR3 DNA: TGTGTCACGATCGGGGGAGGGTATGAAAAACTGTTTTTT. Its protein is CVTIGGGYEKLFF.

The chain uses TRBV5-1 and TRBJ2-1; 7 positions match TRBD2. V was clipped by 0 bases and J by 4 bases; unmatched bases: 4. Germline assignment: CDR1 SGHRS and CDR2 YFSETQ. The CDR3 consists of 15 residues. For the CDR3, the DNA is TGCGCCAGCAGCTTGGTGGGAGGGCCTTACAATGAGCAGTTCTTC. Amino acids: CASSLVGGPYNEQFF.

This chain joins TRBV19 and TRBJ2-4; no definite D call. Deletions cut 4 bases from V and 8 bases from J, with 9 bases between. CDR1 is LNHDA and CDR2 is SQIVND in the germline V gene (reference sequence). The CDR3 runs 12 residues. The CDR3 region has the DNA TGTGCCAGTAGTAAGTGGCCTTACATTCAGTACTTC. This encodes CASSKWPYIQYF.

Notes on this clone: The same CDR3 also results from other DNA sequences found in this sample. The CDR3 loop reads CASSYSRANYGYTF. The CDR3 DNA is TGTGCCAGCAGTTACTCGAGGGCTAACTATGGCTACACCTTC. The chain carries TRBV6-5 and TRBJ1-2; D gene unclear. V lost 0 bases, J lost 0 bases, and 5 bases lay in between. Per the germline V gene, CDR1 is MNHEY and CDR2 is SVGAGI. The CDR3 spans 14 residues.

V and J are TRBV4-2 and TRBJ1-1; maybe TRBD1 (6 bases). The CDR3 is 15 residues long. With 0 bases removed from V and 2 bases from J, the gap between germline ends came to 10 bases. Germline CDR1 is LGHNA and CDR2 is YNFKEQ. The CDR3 protein is CASSQEAQGNTEAFF. The DNA for the CDR3 is TGTGCCAGCAGCCAAGAAGCACAGGGAAACACTGAAGCTTTCTTT.

V usage is TRBV4-2 and J usage is TRBJ2-7, with TRBD2 matching over 10 bases. The ends lost 1 base at V and 3 bases at J; junction bases unmatched: 6. Germline V CDR1 and CDR2: LGHNA, YNFKEQ. The CDR3 has 16 amino acids. The CDR3 loop reads CASSQGIRTSGYEQYF. The CDR3 region has the DNA TGTGCCAGCAGCCAAGGAATTAGGACTAGCGGCTACGAGCAGTACTTC.

This chain joins TRBV11-2 and TRBJ1-2, with 9 nucleotides matching TRBD1. The CDR3 sequence is 15 residues long. The germline V gene has CDR1 SGHAT and CDR2 FQNNGV. Losses at the gene ends were 5 bases for V and 6 bases for J; bases not matched to a gene: 10. The CDR3 DNA reads as TGTGCCAGCAGCCCTCGGGGGACAGGGTGGGATGGCTACACCTTC. Encoded protein: CASSPRGTGWDGYTF.

This chain links TRBV5-1 with TRBJ2-5; a weak D match, TRBD2 (6 bases). Germline values: CDR1 SGHRS, CDR2 YFSETQ. V was clipped by 0 bases and J by 1 base, with 22 bases between them. The CDR3 is made up of 19 amino acids. The CDR3 here is CASSLVAGLSHGTQETQYF. The CDR3 coding sequence is TGCGCCAGCAGCTTGGTGGCGGGACTCTCCCATGGGACCCAAGAGACCCAGTACTTC.

This clone was recorded a few times. The CDR3 protein is CASSPTGGISNQPQHF. For the CDR3, the DNA is TGCGCCAGCAGCCCTACGGGAGGTATTAGCAATCAGCCCCAGCATTTT. The rearrangement joins TRBV4-1 to TRBJ1-5, with unresolved D. There are 16 residues in the CDR3. V gave up 4 bases and J gave up 0 bases, with 13 bases separating them. The germline V gene has CDR1 MGHRA and CDR2 YSYEKL.

The chain combines TRBV28 with TRBJ2-5, with TRBD2 matching 7 bases. Germline V lookup: CDR1 MDHEN, CDR2 SYDVKM. This CDR3 is built from 17 residues. V lost 2 bases and J lost 8; bases outside the gene matches: 17. The CDR3 coding sequence is TGTGCCAGCAGTTTAAAATGGGGGGAGGGCCGCATAGTCACCCAGTACTTC. Translation gives CASSLKWGEGRIVTQYF. The variable domain in full, completed from reference TRBV28 and TRBJ2-5, reads DVKVTQSSRYLVKRTGEKVFLECVQDMDHENMFWYRQDPGLGLRLIYFSYDVKMKEKGDIPEGYSVSREKKERFSLILESASTNQTSMYLCASSLKWGEGRIVTQYFGPGTRLLVL.

Only one count was recorded for this clone. The rearrangement uses TRBV9 and TRBJ1-2; unclear D gene. Germline V lookup: CDR1 SGDLS, CDR2 YYNGEE. This CDR3 contains 16 residues. The germline V and J ends were trimmed by 0 bases and 0 bases, with 12 bases remaining between them. CDR3 sequence (DNA): TGTGCCAGCAGCGTAGAAGGAGACCGCACTAACTATGGCTACACCTTC. Amino acid sequence: CASSVEGDRTNYGYTF.

This rearrangement joins TRBV19 to TRBJ1-4; D is possibly TRBD1 (5 bases). Germline loops: CDR1 LNHDA, CDR2 SQIVND (reference sequence). The ends were cut back, 9 bases at V and 7 bases at J, with 9 bases in the middle. There are 11 residues in the CDR3. The CDR3 protein is CASRDGEKLFF. The CDR3 DNA follows: TGTGCCAGCAGGGATGGTGAAAAACTGTTTTTT.

This chain joins TRBV11-2 and TRBJ2-6; 11 bases fit TRBD1. CDR1 SGHAT and CDR2 FQNNGV come from the germline V gene. The CDR3 spans 17 residues. V shed 7 bases, J shed 0 bases, and the junction held 5 bases outside the gene matches. The CDR3 is CASTRTGGRSGANVLTF. The CDR3 DNA is TGTGCCAGCACCCGGACAGGGGGCCGCTCTGGGGCCAACGTCCTGACTTTC.

The chain joins TRBV30 to TRBJ2-7; 9 bases are shared with TRBD1. Germline CDR1 is GTSNPN and CDR2 is SVGIG (reference sequence). The CDR3 extends over 14 amino acids. Trimming at V came to 3 bases and at J to 0 bases, leaving 3 bases not matched to a gene. CDR3 sequence (DNA): TGTGCCTGGAGCGGGACAGGGAGCTCCTACGAGCAGTACTTC. Translating it yields CAWSGTGSSYEQYF.

The chain carries TRBV27 and TRBJ2-1; possible D gene TRBD1, 5 bases. Trimming took 3 bases from V and 2 from J, leaving 8 bases between them. The CDR3 consists of 14 residues. The germline CDR1 and CDR2 sequences are MNHEY and SMNVEV (reference sequence). As DNA, the CDR3 is TGTGCCAGCAGTTTTTGGGGCCCCTACAATGAGCAGTTCTTC. Its protein is CASSFWGPYNEQFF.

V usage is TRBV29-1 and J usage is TRBJ1-1; 7 bases match TRBD1. J lost 0 bases, V lost 4 bases, and 11 bases had no gene match. The CDR3 extends over 16 amino acids. Germline V gives CDR1 SQVTM, CDR2 ANQGSEA. In DNA, the CDR3 is TGCAGCGTTGGGGACCTCAGAACAGGGGTGAACACTGAAGCTTTCTTT. Protein sequence: CSVGDLRTGVNTEAFF.

The J gene is TRBJ2-3, the V gene TRBV5-1; weak D call: TRBD2 (7 bases). CDR3 length: 16 residues. The germline V gene has CDR1 SGHRS and CDR2 YFSETQ. Trimming stripped 0 bases from V and 4 bases from J, with 15 bases between. The CDR3 spells CASSLARVGGPDTQYF. The CDR3 DNA follows: TGCGCCAGCAGCTTGGCTAGAGTCGGGGGGCCAGATACGCAGTATTTT.

This sequence joins TRBV9 and TRBJ1-2; 10 nucleotides match TRBD1. This CDR3 region has 17 residues. Looked up from germline, CDR1 is SGDLS and CDR2 is YYNGEE. V lost 1 base, J lost 1 base, and 7 bases stayed unmatched. Here the CDR3 reads CASSVKSGTGVNYGYTF. For the CDR3, the DNA is TGTGCCAGCAGCGTAAAGTCCGGGACAGGGGTTAACTATGGCTACACCTTC.

V gene TRBV11-2 combines with J gene TRBJ2-2; D might be TRBD2 (6 bases). V lost 5 bases and J 4 bases, leaving 17 bases between the germline ends. Per the germline V gene, CDR1 is SGHAT and CDR2 is FQNNGV. This CDR3 has 16 amino acids. CDR3 protein: CASSPLGEAITGELFF. The CDR3 nucleotides are TGTGCCAGCAGCCCGTTGGGGGAGGCCATCACCGGGGAGCTGTTTTTT.

This sequence joins TRBV28 and TRBJ2-7; D is perhaps TRBD1 (5 bases). CDR1 is MDHEN and CDR2 is SYDVKM in the germline V gene. The CDR3 covers 13 residues. Trimming took off 4 bases at V and 2 bases at J, with 9 bases between the two ends. CDR3 DNA: TGTGCCAGCAGTTGGCAGGGTACCTACGAGCAGTACTTC. Translation gives CASSWQGTYEQYF.